A selection of T cell receptor beta chains follows, all from one sample in a study of blood T cell repertoires in COVID-19. Profiling relied on immunoSEQ multiplex PCR, and the TCRdb table lists in-frame clones only, not all of them. The profile covers roughly 250,000 clones, with around 86% appearing a single time and 2.5% to 3.5% taken by the ten largest. The sample taken for sequencing was PBMCs or T cells enriched from blood (not recorded which). The receptors were sampled from a woman between 35 and 50 years old with acute COVID-19. The CDR3 runs from the conserved cysteine through the conserved F or W. Each record gives: CDR3 DNA, CDR3 protein, V gene, J gene, D gene, clone size. A D gene is named only where the DNA matches it firmly. For some rows the clone size is stated as once, few or many, or as a class when expanded; others skip it.

cdr3_nt: TGCGCCAGCAGCTCATCGAACACTGAAGCTTTCTTT
cdr3_aa: CASSSSNTEAFF
v_call: TRBV5-1
j_call: TRBJ1-1
d_call: -
clone_size: once

cdr3_nt: TGCGCCAGCAGCCAATTGGGCGTAAGCAATCAGCCCCAGCATTTT
cdr3_aa: CASSQLGVSNQPQHF
v_call: TRBV4-1
j_call: TRBJ1-5
d_call: -
clone_size: -

cdr3_nt: TGTGCCAGCAGCTTGAGAACTACGGGGTTATCAGATACGCAGTATTTT
cdr3_aa: CASSLRTTGLSDTQYF
v_call: TRBV5-6
j_call: TRBJ2-3
d_call: -
clone_size: -

cdr3_nt: TGTGCCAGCAGCAACGACTGGTCTGGAAACACCATATATTTT
cdr3_aa: CASSNDWSGNTIYF
v_call: TRBV14
j_call: TRBJ1-3
d_call: -
clone_size: -

cdr3_nt: TGTGCCAGCAGGACCGAGTCACAGTCCTACGAGCAGTACTTC
cdr3_aa: CASRTESQSYEQYF
v_call: TRBV28
j_call: TRBJ2-7
d_call: -
clone_size: once

cdr3_nt: TGTGCCAGCACTTTCAGTCGGACTTATGAGCAGTTCTTC
cdr3_aa: CASTFSRTYEQFF
v_call: TRBV2
j_call: TRBJ2-1
d_call: -
clone_size: -

cdr3_nt: TGCAGTGCCCAACTAACAGATACGCAGTATTTT
cdr3_aa: CSAQLTDTQYF
v_call: TRBV20-1
j_call: TRBJ2-3
d_call: -
clone_size: -

cdr3_nt: TGCGCCAGCAGCCTAATTAACTACAATGAGCAGTTCTTC
cdr3_aa: CASSLINYNEQFF
v_call: TRBV4-1
j_call: TRBJ2-1
d_call: -
clone_size: -

cdr3_nt: TGTGCCACCAGCGCATCTAGCGGGGGCTACAATGAGCAGTTCTTC
cdr3_aa: CATSASSGGYNEQFF
v_call: TRBV15
j_call: TRBJ2-1
d_call: TRBD2
clone_size: -

cdr3_nt: TGTGCCAGCAGCTTAGTTACAGGGGTCCACAATGAGCAGTTCTTC
cdr3_aa: CASSLVTGVHNEQFF
v_call: TRBV11-2
j_call: TRBJ2-1
d_call: TRBD1
clone_size: -

cdr3_nt: TGTGCCAGCAGTGCTTTCGGGACAGCAACACGCTCTGGGGCCAACGTCCTGACTTTC
cdr3_aa: CASSAFGTATRSGANVLTF
v_call: TRBV2
j_call: TRBJ2-6
d_call: TRBD1
clone_size: few

cdr3_nt: TGTGCCAGCGGGGGGACGGGACTTAGCTCCTACGAGCAGTACTTC
cdr3_aa: CASGGTGLSSYEQYF
v_call: TRBV14
j_call: TRBJ2-7
d_call: -
clone_size: -

cdr3_nt: TGTGCCAGCAGTTTCGGGGACTTTAATGAGCAGTTCTTC
cdr3_aa: CASSFGDFNEQFF
v_call: TRBV12-3/TRBV12-4
j_call: TRBJ2-1
d_call: -
clone_size: -

cdr3_nt: TGCGCCAGCAGCCGAAAGCGGGACGACACCGGGGAGCTGTTTTTT
cdr3_aa: CASSRKRDDTGELFF
v_call: TRBV5-1
j_call: TRBJ2-2
d_call: TRBD2
clone_size: once

cdr3_nt: TGCGCCAGCAGTGAGTCGAGGAACAATGAGCAGTTCTTC
cdr3_aa: CASSESRNNEQFF
v_call: TRBV10-1
j_call: TRBJ2-1
d_call: -
clone_size: once

cdr3_nt: TGTGCCACCAGTTCATCAGCGGGAGGGGATCCTACTAGCTCCTACAATGAGCAGTTCTTC
cdr3_aa: CATSSSAGGDPTSSYNEQFF
v_call: TRBV24-1
j_call: TRBJ2-1
d_call: TRBD2
clone_size: few

cdr3_nt: TGTGCCACCCGACTAGCGGGTACGAACACCGGGGAGCTGTTTTTT
cdr3_aa: CATRLAGTNTGELFF
v_call: TRBV25-1
j_call: TRBJ2-2
d_call: TRBD2
clone_size: -

cdr3_nt: TGTGCCAGCAGGGGGGGATGGGGAGATACGCAGTATTTT
cdr3_aa: CASRGGWGDTQYF
v_call: TRBV9
j_call: TRBJ2-3
d_call: -
clone_size: -

cdr3_nt: TGTGCCAGTAGTATTGGGACTCCTTCTAACTATGGCTACACCTTC
cdr3_aa: CASSIGTPSNYGYTF
v_call: TRBV19
j_call: TRBJ1-2
d_call: -
clone_size: -

cdr3_nt: TGTGCCAGCAGTGAATCACAGGGGGCCGGGGAGCTGTTTTTT
cdr3_aa: CASSESQGAGELFF
v_call: TRBV6-1
j_call: TRBJ2-2
d_call: TRBD1
clone_size: -

cdr3_nt: TGTGCCAGCAGCTTAGCGAGAGCTTACAATGAGCAGTTCTTC
cdr3_aa: CASSLARAYNEQFF
v_call: TRBV7-2
j_call: TRBJ2-1
d_call: -
clone_size: -

cdr3_nt: TGTGCCAGCAGCCCGGGGCTAGCGGGAGCCGGGTACAATGAGCAGTTCTTC
cdr3_aa: CASSPGLAGAGYNEQFF
v_call: TRBV7-2
j_call: TRBJ2-1
d_call: TRBD2
clone_size: -

cdr3_nt: TGTGCCAGCAGCCTGGAACCTCTCGGGTACGATGAGCAGTTCTTC
cdr3_aa: CASSLEPLGYDEQFF
v_call: TRBV5-4
j_call: TRBJ2-1
d_call: -
clone_size: -

cdr3_nt: TGTGCCAGCACCCCGGGACTAGCGACCAATGAGCAGTTCTTC
cdr3_aa: CASTPGLATNEQFF
v_call: TRBV11-3
j_call: TRBJ2-1
d_call: TRBD2
clone_size: once

cdr3_nt: TGTGCCAGCAGCTTAAGCTCCGAGGACTACGAGCAGTACTTC
cdr3_aa: CASSLSSEDYEQYF
v_call: TRBV7-2
j_call: TRBJ2-7
d_call: -
clone_size: -

cdr3_nt: TGTGCCAGCAGCTTATTGTCTCACAGGGGGGGCGATGGCTACACCTTC
cdr3_aa: CASSLLSHRGGDGYTF
v_call: TRBV7-2
j_call: TRBJ1-2
d_call: TRBD1
clone_size: -

cdr3_nt: TGCGCCAGCAGCCAAGGGTGGGAGAGGGAGCCCCAGCATTTT
cdr3_aa: CASSQGWEREPQHF
v_call: TRBV4-1
j_call: TRBJ1-5
d_call: -
clone_size: -

cdr3_nt: TGTGCCAGCAGCCCTCCCCCGTTTTACGAGCAGTACTTC
cdr3_aa: CASSPPPFYEQYF
v_call: TRBV27
j_call: TRBJ2-7
d_call: -
clone_size: -

cdr3_nt: TGTGCCAGCAGTGAGTCCCGGGGGGATGAGCAGTTCTTC
cdr3_aa: CASSESRGDEQFF
v_call: TRBV6-1
j_call: TRBJ2-1
d_call: TRBD2
clone_size: -

cdr3_nt: TGTGCCTGGAGTGTCGGGACAGGGGGAAACACCATATATTTT
cdr3_aa: CAWSVGTGGNTIYF
v_call: TRBV30
j_call: TRBJ1-3
d_call: TRBD1
clone_size: -

cdr3_nt: TGTGCCAGCAGCGTAGTTCCCAGCGCCATTGATACGCAGTATTTT
cdr3_aa: CASSVVPSAIDTQYF
v_call: TRBV9
j_call: TRBJ2-3
d_call: -
clone_size: -

cdr3_nt: TGTGCCAGCAGTGATGAGGGACTAGCGGGAGGGTACAATGAGCAGTTCTTC
cdr3_aa: CASSDEGLAGGYNEQFF
v_call: TRBV6-1
j_call: TRBJ2-1
d_call: TRBD2
clone_size: -

cdr3_nt: TGTGCCACCAGTGACCGATCAGACAGGGCCTATGGCTACACCTTC
cdr3_aa: CATSDRSDRAYGYTF
v_call: TRBV24-1
j_call: TRBJ1-2
d_call: TRBD1
clone_size: -

cdr3_nt: TGTGCCAGCAGCCCCCCAGCGGACCACAATGAGCAGTTCTTC
cdr3_aa: CASSPPADHNEQFF
v_call: TRBV9
j_call: TRBJ2-1
d_call: -
clone_size: -

cdr3_nt: TGTGCCAGTAGTATAGGTGCGGAGGGGTCCTACAATGAGCAGTTCTTC
cdr3_aa: CASSIGAEGSYNEQFF
v_call: TRBV19
j_call: TRBJ2-1
d_call: -
clone_size: once

cdr3_nt: TGCGCCAGCAGCTTGCAAAATAGCGGGAGGGCCTACAATGAGCAGTTCTTC
cdr3_aa: CASSLQNSGRAYNEQFF
v_call: TRBV5-1
j_call: TRBJ2-1
d_call: TRBD2
clone_size: -

cdr3_nt: TGCGCCAGCAGCAACAGCATGGAGACCCAGTACTTC
cdr3_aa: CASSNSMETQYF
v_call: TRBV5-1
j_call: TRBJ2-5
d_call: -
clone_size: -

cdr3_nt: TGTGCCATCAGGGGGGGGACAGGGGGTCTTGGGGCCAACGTCCTGACTTTC
cdr3_aa: CAIRGGTGGLGANVLTF
v_call: TRBV10-3
j_call: TRBJ2-6
d_call: TRBD1
clone_size: -

cdr3_nt: TGTGCCAGCAGCCCCAGGGTGGACACCGGGGAGCTGTTTTTT
cdr3_aa: CASSPRVDTGELFF
v_call: TRBV7-3
j_call: TRBJ2-2
d_call: -
clone_size: -

cdr3_nt: TGTGCCAGCAGCAGTAGCGGGAGGGACACCGGGGAGCTGTTTTTT
cdr3_aa: CASSSSGRDTGELFF
v_call: TRBV7-3
j_call: TRBJ2-2
d_call: TRBD2
clone_size: -

cdr3_nt: TGTGCCAGCAGCCAAAATAGCAATCAGCCCCAGCATTTT
cdr3_aa: CASSQNSNQPQHF
v_call: TRBV11-3
j_call: TRBJ1-5
d_call: -
clone_size: -

cdr3_nt: TGTGCCAGCAGCGGGGGACTATTGTACCAAGAGACCCAGTACTTC
cdr3_aa: CASSGGLLYQETQYF
v_call: TRBV5-4
j_call: TRBJ2-5
d_call: TRBD2
clone_size: -

cdr3_nt: TGTGCCAGCAGCCCCCCCCTCAGGCGGGAGGGAAACAATGAGCAGTTCTTC
cdr3_aa: CASSPPLRREGNNEQFF
v_call: TRBV11-2
j_call: TRBJ2-1
d_call: TRBD2
clone_size: -

cdr3_nt: TGTGCCAGTAGTACCCAATGGGGGGCTGGAAACACCATATATTTT
cdr3_aa: CASSTQWGAGNTIYF
v_call: TRBV19
j_call: TRBJ1-3
d_call: -
clone_size: once

cdr3_nt: TGCAGTGCTAGTCGGATTAAGACTGGGTCTAGCGGGCTTATGAGCTCCTACAATGAGCAGTTCTTC
cdr3_aa: CSASRIKTGSSGLMSSYNEQFF
v_call: TRBV20-1
j_call: TRBJ2-1
d_call: TRBD2
clone_size: -

cdr3_nt: TGTGCCAGCAGCCCCGGGACAGCCTACGAGCAGTACTTC
cdr3_aa: CASSPGTAYEQYF
v_call: TRBV11-3
j_call: TRBJ2-7
d_call: TRBD1
clone_size: -